The entry below gives a single T cell receptor beta chain sequence along with its context. This sample was included in a study of blood T cell repertoires in COVID-19. Study details: Samples taken during acute and convalescent COVID-19 were collected in the United States, Italy and Spain. The analysed material was cDNA or gDNA that came from T cells, B-cell-depleted T cells, or PBMCs.

The V and J ends lost 1 base and 1 base respectively, with 10 bases between them. Per the germline V gene, CDR1 is GTSNPN and CDR2 is SVGIG (reference sequence). This CDR3 spans 15 amino acids. Authors' methods: Amplification of reference gene primers was used by the study to estimate nucleated cell counts. Clones were read by immunoSEQ multiplex PCR, and TCRdb kept only the in-frame ones, dropping some. Clone size and V and J calls were adopted from that table, with D and trimming inferred from the DNA. The sample includes roughly 170,000 clones, 84% of them seen just once. The TCR sequence derives from a human donor in a cohort sampled during active COVID-19. The sample comprised peripheral blood. The gene calls are TRBV30 and TRBJ2-2, with D possibly TRBD2 on 6 matching bases. The CDR3 loop is CAWSGTSLNTGELFF. DNA for the CDR3: TGTGCCTGGAGTGGCACTAGCCTGAACACCGGGGAGCTGTTTTTT.